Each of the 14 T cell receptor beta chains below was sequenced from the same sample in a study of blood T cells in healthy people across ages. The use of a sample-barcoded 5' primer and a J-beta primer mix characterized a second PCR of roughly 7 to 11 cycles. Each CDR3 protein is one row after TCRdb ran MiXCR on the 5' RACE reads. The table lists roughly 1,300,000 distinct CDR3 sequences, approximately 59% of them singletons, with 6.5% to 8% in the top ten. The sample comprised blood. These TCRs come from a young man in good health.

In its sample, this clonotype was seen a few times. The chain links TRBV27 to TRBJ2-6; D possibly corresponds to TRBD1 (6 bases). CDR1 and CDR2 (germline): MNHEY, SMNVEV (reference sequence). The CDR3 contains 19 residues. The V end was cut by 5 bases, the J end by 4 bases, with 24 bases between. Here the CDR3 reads CASSPVRDILVYGANVLTF. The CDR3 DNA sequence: TGTGCCAGCAGTCCGGTCCGGGACATCCTAGTGTACGGGGCCAACGTCCTGACTTTC.

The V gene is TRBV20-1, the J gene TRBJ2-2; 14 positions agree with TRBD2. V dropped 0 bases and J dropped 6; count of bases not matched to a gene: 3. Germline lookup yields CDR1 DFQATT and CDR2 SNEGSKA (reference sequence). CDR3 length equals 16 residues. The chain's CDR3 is CSARETSGGASGELFF. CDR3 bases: TGCAGTGCTAGAGAGACTAGCGGGGGGGCCTCCGGGGAGCTGTTTTTT.

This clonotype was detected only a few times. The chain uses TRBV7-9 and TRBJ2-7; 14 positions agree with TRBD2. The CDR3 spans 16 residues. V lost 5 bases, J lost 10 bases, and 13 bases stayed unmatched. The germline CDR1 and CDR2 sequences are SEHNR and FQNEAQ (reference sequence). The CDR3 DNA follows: TGTGCCAGCAGCCCGGAGGTCGGACTAGCGGGGGGAACCCAGTACTTC. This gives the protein CASSPEVGLAGGTQYF.

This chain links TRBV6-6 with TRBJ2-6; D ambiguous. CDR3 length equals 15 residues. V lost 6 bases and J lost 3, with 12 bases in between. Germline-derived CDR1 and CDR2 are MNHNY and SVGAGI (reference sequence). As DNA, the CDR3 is TGTGCCAGCAGGAATGTAGGTTTTGGGGCCAACGTCCTGACTTTC. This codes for CASRNVGFGANVLTF.

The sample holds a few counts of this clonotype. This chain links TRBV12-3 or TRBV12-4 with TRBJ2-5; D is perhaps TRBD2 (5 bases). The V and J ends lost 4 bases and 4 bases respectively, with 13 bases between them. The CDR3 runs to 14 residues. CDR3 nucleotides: TGTGCCAGCAGTTCCGGAGGCTGGTCAGAGACCCAGTACTTC. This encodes CASSSGGWSETQYF.

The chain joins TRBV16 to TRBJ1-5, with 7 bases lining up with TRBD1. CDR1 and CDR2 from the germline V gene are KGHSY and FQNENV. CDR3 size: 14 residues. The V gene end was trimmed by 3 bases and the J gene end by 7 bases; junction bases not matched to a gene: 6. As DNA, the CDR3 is TGTGCCAGCAGCCAGCGACAGGGTTCCCAGCCCCAGCATTTT. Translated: CASSQRQGSQPQHF. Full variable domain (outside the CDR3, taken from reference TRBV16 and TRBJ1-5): GEEVAQTPKHLVRGEGQKAKLYCAPIKGHSYVFWYQQVLKNEFKFLISFQNENVFDETGMPKERFSAKCLPNSPCSLEIQATKLEDSAVYFCASSQRQGSQPQHFGDGTRLSIL.

The CDR3 DNA sequence: TGTGCCAGCAGCGTTGGGGGACAGAGAAATGAAAAACTGTTTTTT. It specifies CASSVGGQRNEKLFF. The genes are TRBV9 and TRBJ1-4; 7 bases line up with TRBD1. This CDR3 region has 15 residues. V was pared by 2 bases and J by 5 bases, with 6 bases of the junction left unmatched. Germline CDR1 SGDLS, CDR2 YYNGEE. Drawing the rest from reference TRBV9 and TRBJ1-4, the complete variable domain is DSGVTQTPKHLITATGQRVTLRCSPRSGDLSVYWYQQSLDQGLQFLIQYYNGEERAKGNILERFSAQQFPDLHSELNLSSLELGDSALYFCASSVGGQRNEKLFFGSGTQLSVL.

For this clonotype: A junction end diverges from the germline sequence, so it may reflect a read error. CDR3 coding DNA: TGTACCAGCAGTGTGGACGAGCGCAATGAGCAGTACTTC. Translation gives CTSSVDERNEQYF. This chain links TRBV6-2 or TRBV6-3 with TRBJ2-7, with no clear D. This CDR3 has 13 residues. Looked up from germline, CDR1 is MNHEY and CDR2 is SVGEGT.

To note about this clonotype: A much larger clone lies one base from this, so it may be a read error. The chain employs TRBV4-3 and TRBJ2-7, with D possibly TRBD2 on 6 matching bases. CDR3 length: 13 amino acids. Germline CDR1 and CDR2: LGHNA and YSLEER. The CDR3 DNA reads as TGCTCCAGCAGCCTGTACGGGGGCTACGAGCAGTACTTC. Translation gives CSSSLYGGYEQYF.

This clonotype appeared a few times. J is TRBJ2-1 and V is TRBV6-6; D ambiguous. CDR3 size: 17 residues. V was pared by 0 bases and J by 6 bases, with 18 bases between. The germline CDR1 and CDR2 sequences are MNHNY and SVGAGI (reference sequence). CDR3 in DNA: TGTGCCAGCAGTTACTCCGTCGGGTCACTACGCCTCAATGAGCAGTTCTTC. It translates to CASSYSVGSLRLNEQFF.

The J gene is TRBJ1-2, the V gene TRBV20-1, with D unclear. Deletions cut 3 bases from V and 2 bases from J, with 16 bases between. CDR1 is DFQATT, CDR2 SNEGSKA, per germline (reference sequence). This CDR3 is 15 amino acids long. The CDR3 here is CSASLARRVNYGYTF. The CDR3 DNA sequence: TGCAGTGCTAGTTTGGCCAGGCGGGTAAACTATGGCTACACCTTC.

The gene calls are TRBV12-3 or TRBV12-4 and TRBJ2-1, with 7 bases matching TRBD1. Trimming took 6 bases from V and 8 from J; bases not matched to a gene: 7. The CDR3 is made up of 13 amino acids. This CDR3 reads CASSHTGTDEQFF. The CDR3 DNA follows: TGTGCCAGCAGCCACACCGGGACAGATGAGCAGTTCTTC.

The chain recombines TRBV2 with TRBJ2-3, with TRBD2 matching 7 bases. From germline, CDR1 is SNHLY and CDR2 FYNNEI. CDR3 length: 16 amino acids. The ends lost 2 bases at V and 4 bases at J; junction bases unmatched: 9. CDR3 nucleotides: TGTGCCAGCAGTGAAACTCTAGCGGAGGGGCCAGATACGCAGTATTTT. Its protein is CASSETLAEGPDTQYF.

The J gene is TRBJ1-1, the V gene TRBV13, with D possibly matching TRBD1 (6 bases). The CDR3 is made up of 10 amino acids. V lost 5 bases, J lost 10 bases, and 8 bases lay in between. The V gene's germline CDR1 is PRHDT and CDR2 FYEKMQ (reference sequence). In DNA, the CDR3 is TGTGCCAGCAGCGGGGGCCCAGCTTTCTTT. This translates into CASSGGPAFF.